The text below deals with one T cell receptor (beta chain). Its antigen is not identified. This entry is derived from a study of cytomegalovirus exposure and HLA in healthy donors. There are 18 residues in the CDR3. With 3 bases clipped from V and 4 bases from J, the junction kept 18 bases outside the gene matches. Germline V gene sequence: CDR1 SGDLS, CDR2 YYNGEE. Study-wide results and limits: Across donors, presence/absence analyses took sequencing depth to be roughly uniform.

The PCR made use of 60 Vbeta and 13 Jbeta primers. Repertoires were generated with immunoSEQ multiplex PCR, while TCRdb's copy carries only in-frame clones and drops some. The repertoire has approximately 100,000 clones, more than 70% of them found once; the top ten carry roughly 9.7%. The specimen was PBMCs. This chain joins TRBV9 and TRBJ1-1; 7 bases align to TRBD1. This TCR derives from a man between 18 and 29 years old in good health and CMV-seropositive. The CDR3 sequence is CASSARYRDSSSGTEAFF. The CDR3 DNA reads TGTGCCAGCAGCGCCCGGTACCGGGACAGTTCGTCGGGCACTGAAGCTTTCTTT.